Here is one T cell receptor (beta chain) with its context. This specimen belongs to a study of blood T cells in healthy people across ages. From germline, CDR1 is LNHDA and CDR2 SQIVND (reference sequence). The CDR3 spans 15 residues. V was clipped by 7 bases and J by 1 base, with 14 bases between them. Then a second PCR, running roughly 7 to 11 cycles, was carried out with a sample-barcoded 5' primer and a J-beta primer mix. Each CDR3 protein gets one entry after TCRdb re-called the 5' RACE reads with MiXCR. Of under 700,000 distinct CDR3 sequences listed, 24% were seen once; the top ten hold roughly 9%. This sample also appeared in a second study, on T cells of mothers and their children.

This sequence originates from a boy between 10 and 17 years old in good health. Sequences were obtained from blood. The V call is TRBV19, the J call TRBJ2-4, with D maybe TRBD1 (6 bases). CDR3 DNA: TGTGCCAGTATGGGGGCCTGGGAGGCCAAAAACATTCAGTACTTC. Its translation: CASMGAWEAKNIQYF. Full variable domain (rest looked up from reference TRBV19 and TRBJ2-4): DGGITQSPKYLFRKEGQNVTLSCEQNLNHDAMYWYRQDPGQGLRLIYYSQIVNDFQKGDIAEGYSVSREKKESFPLTVTSAQKNPTAFYLCASMGAWEAKNIQYFGAGTRLSVL.